The 27 T cell receptor beta chains below come from one sample, sequenced in a study of T cell responses to AZD1222 COVID-19 vaccine (TCRdb year 2021). Library construction relied on the immunoSEQ multiplex PCR assay. As stored in TCRdb, this immuneACCESS dataset retains in-frame rearrangements with V and J assigned. A fraction of the clones does not appear; measured against another copy, unresolved V genes explain less than half of the discrepancy, and the remainder lacks a known reason. Counted in this sample were 100,000 to 120,000 clones; over 75% of them appeared once. About 2.5% of the sample goes to the ten largest clones. The sample's time point, from its label and the paper: baseline before first vaccination. The starting material was peripheral blood, obtained on day 0 of AZD1222 vaccination. The receptors were sampled from an adult in good health.

This chain connects TRBV6-5 to TRBJ1-5; D not certain. The V gene's germline CDR1 is MNHEY and CDR2 SVGAGI. The ends were cut back, 5 bases at V and 5 bases at J, with 13 bases in the middle. The CDR3 length is 14 residues. Here the CDR3 reads CASSHRGIHQPQHF. The CDR3 DNA reads as TGTGCCAGCAGTCACCGGGGAATCCATCAGCCCCAGCATTTT.

V gene TRBV2 combines with J gene TRBJ1-4, with D perhaps matching TRBD1 (6 bases). The length of the CDR3 is 14 residues. Trimming pared 6 bases from V and 1 base from J, leaving 9 bases between. The V gene's germline CDR1 is SNHLY and CDR2 FYNNEI. CDR3 region: CASSLQGTNEKLFF. Here the CDR3 DNA reads TGTGCCAGCAGCCTACAGGGAACTAATGAAAAACTGTTTTTT.

The genes are TRBV27 and TRBJ2-2; D uncertain. The CDR3 spans 10 residues. CDR1 MNHEY and CDR2 SMNVEV come from the germline V gene (reference sequence). Trimming pared 7 bases from V and 7 bases from J, leaving 4 bases between. The CDR3 sequence is CASMGGELFF. DNA of the CDR3: TGTGCCAGCATGGGCGGGGAGCTGTTTTTT.

CDR3 loop: CASSEVGGGQPQHF. Here the CDR3 DNA reads TGTGCCAGCAGTGAAGTAGGGGGCGGGCAGCCCCAGCATTTT. The V and J genes are TRBV2 and TRBJ1-5; TRBD1 aligns across 7 bases. Germline loops: CDR1 SNHLY, CDR2 FYNNEI. The CDR3 runs to 14 residues. The V segment lost 1 base and the J segment 7 bases; nucleotides outside the gene matches: 4.

The V and J genes are TRBV19 and TRBJ2-5, with D tentatively TRBD1 (5 bases). The V end lost 3 bases, the J end lost 7 bases, and 15 bases lay between the germline ends. Germline lookup yields CDR1 LNHDA and CDR2 SQIVND (reference sequence). The CDR3 sequence is 14 residues long. The CDR3 region is CASSIPRGAGTQYF. The CDR3 region has the DNA TGTGCCAGTAGTATTCCAAGGGGTGCCGGGACCCAGTACTTC. Variable domain in full (rest from reference TRBV19 and TRBJ2-5): DGGITQSPKYLFRKEGQNVTLSCEQNLNHDAMYWYRQDPGQGLRLIYYSQIVNDFQKGDIAEGYSVSREKKESFPLTVTSAQKNPTAFYLCASSIPRGAGTQYFGPGTRLLVL.

This clone appeared once. The V call is TRBV3-1 (or the pseudogene TRBV3-2), the J call TRBJ2-5; perhaps TRBD2 as D (6 bases). The V end was cut by 1 base, the J end by 9 bases, with 18 bases between. This CDR3 contains 15 residues. CDR1 is LGHDT and CDR2 is YNNKEL in the germline V gene (reference sequence). CDR3 DNA: TGTGCCAGCAGCCAAGCGGAGGGACTGTTCCGGGCCCAGTACTTC. Protein sequence: CASSQAEGLFRAQYF.

This clone was recorded a few times. This sequence joins TRBV7-9 and TRBJ1-5; no firm D call. Germline V gene lookup returns CDR1 SEHNR and CDR2 FQNEAQ (reference sequence). This CDR3 region has 13 residues. Trimming took 3 bases from V and 4 from J, leaving 7 bases between them. The CDR3 here is CASSFQMNQPQHF. Here the CDR3 DNA reads TGTGCCAGCAGCTTTCAGATGAATCAGCCCCAGCATTTT.

The J gene is TRBJ1-1, the V gene TRBV5-1; 9 nucleotides agree with TRBD1. The V segment lost 4 bases and the J segment 2 bases; nucleotides outside the gene matches: 6. The CDR3 consists of 15 residues. CDR1 is SGHRS, CDR2 YFSETQ, per germline. CDR3 in amino acids: CASSPGDRVNTEAFF. CDR3 bases: TGCGCCAGCAGCCCAGGGGACAGGGTAAACACTGAAGCTTTCTTT.

V gene TRBV10-3 combines with J gene TRBJ1-4, with 8 bases fitting TRBD1. CDR1 ENHRY and CDR2 SYGVKD come from the germline V gene. V lost 2 bases, J lost 4 bases, and 9 bases stayed unmatched. The length of the CDR3 is 17 residues. CDR3 sequence: CAISEPRTGPGNEKLFF. The CDR3 DNA reads TGTGCCATCAGTGAGCCTAGGACAGGGCCGGGTAATGAAAAACTGTTTTTT.

This clone has a single count. The chain joins TRBV2 to TRBJ2-3; 11 nucleotides line up with TRBD1. This CDR3 spans 14 amino acids. The germline CDR1 and CDR2 sequences are SNHLY and FYNNEI. The J segment lost 4 bases and the V segment lost 5 bases, leaving 2 bases of the junction unmatched. CDR3 bases: TGTGCCAGCAGTAGGGACAGGGGGGCAGATACGCAGTATTTT. This codes for CASSRDRGADTQYF.

The chain carries TRBV7-6 and TRBJ2-7; D is uncertain. Looked up from germline, CDR1 is SGHVS and CDR2 is FNYEAQ. Trimming removed 1 base from V and 3 bases from J, with 7 bases in between. The CDR3 loop spans 13 amino acids. The CDR3 sequence: CASSLVSSYEQYF. The CDR3 DNA follows: TGTGCCAGCAGCTTAGTGTCCAGCTACGAGCAGTACTTC.

This clone was detected once. V is TRBV9 and J is TRBJ2-3, with no clear D. V gave up 0 bases and J gave up 6 bases, with 11 bases separating them. The CDR3 extends over 14 amino acids. Germline CDR1 SGDLS, CDR2 YYNGEE. CDR3 sequence: CASSVAPTPDTQYF. For the CDR3, the DNA is TGTGCCAGCAGCGTAGCCCCCACACCCGATACGCAGTATTTT.

The CDR3 nucleotides read TGTGCCAGCAGCGGTACACGGGACAGCTTAGCTTTCTTT. Amino acid sequence: CASSGTRDSLAFF. The chain recombines TRBV3-1 (or the pseudogene TRBV3-2) with TRBJ1-1; 7 bases fit TRBD1. V lost 5 bases to trimming and J lost 10 bases; unmatched junction nucleotides: 10. The CDR3 length is 13 residues. Germline V gene lookup returns CDR1 LGHDT and CDR2 YNNKEL (reference sequence).

J is TRBJ1-4 and V is TRBV10-2; D remains ambiguous. The germline gives CDR1 WSHSY, CDR2 SAAADI. This CDR3 is built from 13 residues. Trimming cost V 4 bases and J 5 bases, with 8 bases left between them. For the CDR3, the DNA is TGCGCCAGCAGTGCGGTGGGGAATGAAAAACTGTTTTTT. Translated: CASSAVGNEKLFF.

This chain joins TRBV7-2 and TRBJ2-7; D may match TRBD1 or TRBD2 (6 bases each). V was pared by 6 bases and J by 2 bases, with 11 bases between. The CDR3 contains 13 residues. In germline, CDR1 is SGHTA, CDR2 FQGNSA. CDR3 amino acids: CASSMGGPYEQYF. The CDR3 DNA sequence: TGTGCCAGCAGTATGGGGGGCCCCTACGAGCAGTACTTC.

The chain employs TRBV28 and TRBJ2-2; D remains unclear. The ends were cut back, 5 bases at V and 4 bases at J, with 8 bases in the middle. The CDR3 is 13 residues long. CDR1 and CDR2 (germline): MDHEN, SYDVKM. The CDR3 coding sequence is TGTGCCAGCAGTAATAGGTTCACCGGGGAGCTGTTTTTT. Its protein is CASSNRFTGELFF. The complete variable domain, with remaining parts taken from reference TRBV28 and TRBJ2-2, reads DVKVTQSSRYLVKRTGEKVFLECVQDMDHENMFWYRQDPGLGLRLIYFSYDVKMKEKGDIPEGYSVSREKKERFSLILESASTNQTSMYLCASSNRFTGELFFGEGSRLTVL.

The V and J genes are TRBV2 and TRBJ1-2, with D maybe TRBD1 (5 bases). The germline gives CDR1 SNHLY, CDR2 FYNNEI. CDR3 length: 13 amino acids. V dropped 4 bases and J dropped 5 bases, with 11 bases sitting between them. The CDR3 loop is CASSVGGGYGYTF. As DNA, the CDR3 is TGTGCCAGCAGTGTTGGGGGGGGTTATGGCTACACCTTC.

In this sample, this clone turned up once. The chain links TRBV6-2 or TRBV6-3 to TRBJ2-7; a weak D match, TRBD1 (6 bases). CDR1 and CDR2 (germline): MNHEY, SVGEGT. The CDR3 sequence is 16 residues long. Deletions cut 6 bases from V and 0 bases from J, with 18 bases between. The CDR3 DNA reads as TGTGCCAGCAGCGAGAATCGCAGGGGCCGCTCCTACGAGCAGTACTTC. Translated: CASSENRRGRSYEQYF.

The chain has TRBV2 and TRBJ1-6; D not resolved. Germline V gene lookup returns CDR1 SNHLY and CDR2 FYNNEI. V was trimmed by 1 base and J by 5 bases, leaving 3 bases between them. CDR3 length: 13 amino acids. The CDR3 loop reads CASSEDHNSPLHF. CDR3 nucleotide sequence: TGTGCCAGCAGTGAAGACCATAATTCACCCCTCCACTTT.

V usage is TRBV5-1 and J usage is TRBJ1-1, with 9 positions matching TRBD1. The CDR3 extends over 16 amino acids. The J segment lost 5 bases and the V segment lost 4 bases, leaving 12 bases of the junction unmatched. The germline CDR1 and CDR2 sequences are SGHRS and YFSETQ. The CDR3 loop is CASSTGDRESKTEAFF. Written as DNA, the CDR3 is TGCGCCAGCAGCACCGGGGACAGGGAGTCGAAAACTGAAGCTTTCTTT.

The chain carries TRBV28 and TRBJ1-5; 8 bases are a match to TRBD1. Germline V lookup: CDR1 MDHEN, CDR2 SYDVKM. The CDR3 is 13 residues long. V was clipped by 6 bases and J by 7 bases; unmatched bases: 5. The CDR3 region has the DNA TGTGCCAGCAGGCGACAGGGGCGGCAGCCCCAGCATTTT. This gives the protein CASRRQGRQPQHF.

V usage is TRBV7-6 and J usage is TRBJ1-1; possible D gene TRBD1, 5 bases. Germline-derived CDR1 and CDR2 are SGHVS and FNYEAQ. The V end was cut by 1 base, the J end by 1 base, with 13 bases between. The CDR3 sequence is 16 residues long. The CDR3 bases are TGTGCCAGCAGCTTAGGGTACGGGACGGAGAACACTGAAGCTTTCTTT. It is translated as CASSLGYGTENTEAFF.

This chain joins TRBV28 and TRBJ1-5, with D unclear. The germline CDR1 and CDR2 sequences are MDHEN and SYDVKM. The CDR3 runs to 18 residues. V shed 10 bases and J shed 0 bases, with 25 bases lying between them. This chain's CDR3 is CATPWGRPKKDSNQPQHF. CDR3 coding DNA: TGTGCCACCCCTTGGGGAAGACCGAAAAAAGATAGCAATCAGCCCCAGCATTTT. The full variable domain, rest sourced from reference TRBV28 and TRBJ1-5, is DVKVTQSSRYLVKRTGEKVFLECVQDMDHENMFWYRQDPGLGLRLIYFSYDVKMKEKGDIPEGYSVSREKKERFSLILESASTNQTSMYLCATPWGRPKKDSNQPQHFGDGTRLSIL.

This rearrangement joins TRBV5-1 to TRBJ2-5, with 8 bases aligning to TRBD2. From germline, CDR1 is SGHRS and CDR2 YFSETQ. V trimming: 0 bases; J trimming: 7 bases; junction bases outside the gene matches: 14. The CDR3 has 17 amino acids. This CDR3 is CASSLEGGTRDPRTQYF. CDR3 in DNA: TGCGCCAGCAGCTTGGAGGGGGGGACTAGGGACCCACGGACCCAGTACTTC.

This clone has just one count. CDR3 DNA: TGTGCCAGCAGCCAGGGAGGATACTATGGCTACACCTTC. Residues: CASSQGGYYGYTF. The rearrangement joins TRBV3-1 (or the pseudogene TRBV3-2) to TRBJ1-2; no firm D call. The germline V gene has CDR1 LGHDT and CDR2 YNNKEL (reference sequence). The V gene lost 3 bases and the J gene lost 3 bases, with 8 bases spanning the gap. The CDR3 has 13 amino acids.

The V call is TRBV29-1, the J call TRBJ2-1; D is perhaps TRBD2 (5 bases). V was clipped by 4 bases and J by 0 bases, with 25 bases between them. This CDR3 has 19 amino acids. Germline lookup yields CDR1 SQVTM and CDR2 ANQGSEA. This CDR3 reads CSVVGLVGPDTSSYNEQFF. The CDR3 DNA is TGCAGCGTTGTGGGGTTAGTGGGCCCAGACACTAGCTCCTACAATGAGCAGTTCTTC.

V usage is TRBV5-6 and J usage is TRBJ2-3; D unresolved. The CDR3 consists of 13 residues. CDR1 and CDR2 (germline): SGHDT, YYEEEE. Trimming removed 0 bases at V and 1 base at J, with 3 bases between. CDR3 sequence reads: CASSLGGTDTQYF. As DNA, the CDR3 is TGTGCCAGCAGCTTGGGTGGCACAGATACGCAGTATTTT. Variable domain in full (rest from reference TRBV5-6 and TRBJ2-3): DAGVTQSPTHLIKTRGQQVTLRCSPKSGHDTVSWYQQALGQGPQFIFQYYEEEERQRGNFPDRFSGHQFPNYSSELNVNALLLGDSALYLCASSLGGTDTQYFGPGTRLTVL.